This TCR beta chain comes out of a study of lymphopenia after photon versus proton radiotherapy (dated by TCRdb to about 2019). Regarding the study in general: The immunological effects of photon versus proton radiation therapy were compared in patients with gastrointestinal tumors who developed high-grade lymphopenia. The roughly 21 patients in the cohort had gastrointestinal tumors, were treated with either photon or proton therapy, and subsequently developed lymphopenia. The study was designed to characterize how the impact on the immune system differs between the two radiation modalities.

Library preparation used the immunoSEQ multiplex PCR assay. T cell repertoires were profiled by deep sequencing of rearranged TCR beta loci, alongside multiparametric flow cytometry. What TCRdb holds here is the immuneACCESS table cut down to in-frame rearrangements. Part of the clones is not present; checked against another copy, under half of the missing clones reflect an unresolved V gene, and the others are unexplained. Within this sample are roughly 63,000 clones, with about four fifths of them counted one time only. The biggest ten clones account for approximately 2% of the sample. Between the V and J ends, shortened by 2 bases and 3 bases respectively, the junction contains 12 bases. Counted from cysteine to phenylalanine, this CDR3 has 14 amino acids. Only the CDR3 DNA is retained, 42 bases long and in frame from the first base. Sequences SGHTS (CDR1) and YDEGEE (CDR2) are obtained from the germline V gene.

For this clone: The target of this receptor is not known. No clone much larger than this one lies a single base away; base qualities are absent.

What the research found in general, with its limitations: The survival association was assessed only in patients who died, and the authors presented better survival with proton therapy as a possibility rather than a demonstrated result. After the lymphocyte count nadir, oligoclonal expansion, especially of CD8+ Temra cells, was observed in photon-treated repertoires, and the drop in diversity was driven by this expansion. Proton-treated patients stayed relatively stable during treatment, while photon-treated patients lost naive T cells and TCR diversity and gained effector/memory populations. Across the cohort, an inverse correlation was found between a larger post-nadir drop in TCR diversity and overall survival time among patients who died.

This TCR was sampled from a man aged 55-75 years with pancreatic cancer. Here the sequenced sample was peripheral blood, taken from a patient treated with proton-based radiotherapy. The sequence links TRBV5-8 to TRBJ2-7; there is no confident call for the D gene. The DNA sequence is TGTGCCAGCAGCTTCGATGGCACCGACTACGAGCAGTACTTC. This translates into CASSFDGTDYEQYF.